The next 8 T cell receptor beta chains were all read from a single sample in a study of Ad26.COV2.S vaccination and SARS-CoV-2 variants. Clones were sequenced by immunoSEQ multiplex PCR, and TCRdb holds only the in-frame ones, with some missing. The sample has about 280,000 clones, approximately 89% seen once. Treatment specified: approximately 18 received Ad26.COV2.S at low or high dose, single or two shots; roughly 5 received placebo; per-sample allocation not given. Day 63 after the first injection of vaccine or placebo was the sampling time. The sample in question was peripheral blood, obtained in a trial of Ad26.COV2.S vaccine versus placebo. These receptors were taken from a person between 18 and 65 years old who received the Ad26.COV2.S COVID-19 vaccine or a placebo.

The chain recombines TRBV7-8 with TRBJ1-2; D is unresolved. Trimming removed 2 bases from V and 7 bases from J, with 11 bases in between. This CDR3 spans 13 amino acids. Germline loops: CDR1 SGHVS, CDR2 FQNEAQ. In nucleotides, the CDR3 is TGTGCCAGCAGCTTAAACCCCACCGTTGGCTACACCTTC. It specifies CASSLNPTVGYTF.

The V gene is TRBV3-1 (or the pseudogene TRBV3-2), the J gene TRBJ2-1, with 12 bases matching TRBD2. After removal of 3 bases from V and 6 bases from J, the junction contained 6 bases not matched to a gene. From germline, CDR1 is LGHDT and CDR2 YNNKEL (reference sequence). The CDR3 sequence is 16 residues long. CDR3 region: CASSQETSGSFNEQFF. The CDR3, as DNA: TGTGCCAGCAGCCAGGAGACTAGCGGGAGTTTCAATGAGCAGTTCTTC.

CDR3: CASSQDRGIEAFF. The CDR3 DNA sequence: TGTGCCAGCAGCCAAGATCGAGGAATTGAAGCTTTCTTT. This chain connects TRBV3-1 (or the pseudogene TRBV3-2) to TRBJ1-1; D not certain. The CDR3 length is 13 residues. V was pared by 0 bases and J by 7 bases, with 9 bases between. Germline CDR1 LGHDT, CDR2 YNNKEL (reference sequence).

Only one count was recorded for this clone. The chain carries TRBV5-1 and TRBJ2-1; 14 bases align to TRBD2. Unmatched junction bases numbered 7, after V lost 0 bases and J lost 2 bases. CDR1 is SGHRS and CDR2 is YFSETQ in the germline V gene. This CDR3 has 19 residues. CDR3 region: CASSLVGLAGGLTYNEQFF. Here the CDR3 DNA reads TGCGCCAGCAGCTTGGTAGGACTAGCGGGGGGTTTAACCTACAATGAGCAGTTCTTC.

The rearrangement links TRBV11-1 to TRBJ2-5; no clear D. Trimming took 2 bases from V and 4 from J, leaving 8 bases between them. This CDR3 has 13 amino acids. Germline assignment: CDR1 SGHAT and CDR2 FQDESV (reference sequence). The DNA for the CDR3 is TGTGCCAGCAGCTTACCGGTTCGAGAGACCCAGTACTTC. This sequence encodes CASSLPVRETQYF.

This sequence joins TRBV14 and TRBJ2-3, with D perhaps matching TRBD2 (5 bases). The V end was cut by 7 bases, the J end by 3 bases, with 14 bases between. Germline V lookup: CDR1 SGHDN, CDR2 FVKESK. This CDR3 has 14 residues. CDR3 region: CASNAGEVTDTQYF. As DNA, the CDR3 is TGTGCCAGCAACGCGGGCGAGGTTACAGATACGCAGTATTTT.

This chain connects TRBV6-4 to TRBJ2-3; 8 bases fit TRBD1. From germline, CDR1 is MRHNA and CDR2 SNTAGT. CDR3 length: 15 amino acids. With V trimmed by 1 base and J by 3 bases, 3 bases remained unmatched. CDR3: CASSDYQGATDTQYF. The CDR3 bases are TGTGCCAGCAGTGACTATCAGGGGGCGACAGATACGCAGTATTTT.

In nucleotides, the CDR3 is TGTGCCACCAGCACCCTACAGGGATCCTATGGCTACACCTTC. This codes for CATSTLQGSYGYTF. V gene TRBV15 combines with J gene TRBJ1-2, with D maybe TRBD1 (6 bases). The germline V gene encodes CDR1 LNHNV and CDR2 YYDKDF (reference sequence). The CDR3 spans 14 residues. The V end lost 4 bases, the J end lost 4 bases, and 13 bases lay between the germline ends. The full variable domain, its missing parts supplied by reference TRBV15 and TRBJ1-2, is DAMVIQNPRYQVTQFGKPVTLSCSQTLNHNVMYWYQQKSSQAPKLLFHYYDKDFNNEADTPDNFQSRRPNTSFCFLDIRSPGLGDTAMYLCATSTLQGSYGYTFGSGTRLTVV.